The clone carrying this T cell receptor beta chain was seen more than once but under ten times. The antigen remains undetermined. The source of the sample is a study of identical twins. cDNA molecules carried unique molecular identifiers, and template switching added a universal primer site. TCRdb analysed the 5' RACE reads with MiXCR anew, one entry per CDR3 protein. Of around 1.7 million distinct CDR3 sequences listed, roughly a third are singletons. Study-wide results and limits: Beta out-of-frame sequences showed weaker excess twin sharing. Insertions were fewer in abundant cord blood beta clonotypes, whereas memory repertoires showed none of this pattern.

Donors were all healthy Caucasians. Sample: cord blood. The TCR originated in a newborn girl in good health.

DNA for the CDR3: TGTGCCAGCACCGGACCGGGACAGGGAGGGAGTTGGGAAAAACTGTTTTTT. Its protein is CASTGPGQGGSWEKLFF. This chain links TRBV12-3 or TRBV12-4 with TRBJ1-4, with TRBD1 matching 9 bases. V shed 7 bases, J shed 8 bases, and the junction held 17 bases outside the gene matches. The CDR3 loop spans 17 amino acids.